This TCR beta chain was sequenced for a study of identical twins. Points from the study as a whole: The models systematically underestimated how much out-of-frame TCR alpha was shared in monozygotic twins.

This clonotype was observed a few times. No antigen is known for it. The CDR3 extends over 13 amino acids. The germline V and J ends were trimmed by 2 bases and 8 bases, with 10 bases remaining between them. Germline V gives CDR1 SGHTA, CDR2 FQGTGA. A universal primer site was added by template switching, and unique molecular identifiers were carried by the cDNA. TCRdb called the 5' RACE reads again in MiXCR, with one record for every CDR3 protein. Among a few hundred thousand distinct CDR3 sequences listed, roughly 12% were seen once. This same sample was also taken into another study, of yellow fever vaccine responses in identical twins. Turning to that study: Reported findings indicate that twins' vaccine T cell responses seemed partially convergent, partially personalized.

The chain employs TRBV7-3 and TRBJ2-1; D tentatively reads TRBD1 or TRBD2 (6 bases each). Sequencing input: memory (CD45RO+) T cells sorted from blood. The clonotype originates from a woman aged 18 to 35 in good health. DNA of the CDR3: TGTGCCAGCAGCTTATCGGAGGGGGATGAGCAGTTCTTC. Encoded protein: CASSLSEGDEQFF.